The 24 T cell receptor beta chains below come from one sample, sequenced in a study of cytomegalovirus exposure and HLA in healthy donors. It was with 60 Vbeta and 13 Jbeta primers that the PCR ran. The table came from immunoSEQ multiplex PCR; TCRdb's copy has only in-frame clones and leaves some out. The data contain some 110,000 clones, roughly 80% of them singletons. Sequenced material: PBMCs. The receptors derive from a man aged 45 to 65 in good health and CMV-seropositive.

The chain joins TRBV4-3 to TRBJ2-2; TRBD2 matches at 7 bases. The CDR3 is 15 residues long. Germline V CDR1 and CDR2: LGHNA, YSLEER. The V gene end was trimmed by 4 bases and the J gene end by 0 bases; junction bases not matched to a gene: 2. CDR3 amino acids: CASSRGLANTGELFF. CDR3 nucleotide sequence: TGCGCCAGCAGCCGCGGACTAGCGAACACCGGGGAGCTGTTTTTT.

The rearrangement joins TRBV4-1 to TRBJ2-5, with TRBD2 matching 12 bases. CDR3 size: 17 residues. The germline V gene has CDR1 MGHRA and CDR2 YSYEKL. With V trimmed by 2 bases and J by 5 bases, 9 bases remained unmatched. The DNA of the CDR3 is TGCGCCAGCAGCCAACTCACTAGCGGGAGGAGTGGGGAGACCCAGTACTTC. Translation: CASSQLTSGRSGETQYF.

This clone was detected only once. CDR3 loop: CASSPRGFEETQYF. The CDR3 DNA is TGTGCCAGCAGCCCTAGGGGGTTCGAAGAGACCCAGTACTTC. This sequence joins TRBV7-9 and TRBJ2-5; weak D call: TRBD1 (6 bases). Deletions cut 5 bases from V and 3 bases from J, with 13 bases between. The CDR3 is made up of 14 amino acids. CDR1 and CDR2 from the germline V gene are SEHNR and FQNEAQ (reference sequence).

The rearrangement joins TRBV30 to TRBJ1-6; 7 bases are a match to TRBD1. V was clipped by 5 bases and J by 10 bases; unmatched bases: 11. CDR3 length equals 14 residues. CDR1 is GTSNPN and CDR2 is SVGIG in the germline V gene (reference sequence). CDR3 coding DNA: TGTGCCTGGGGTTTACGGGACAGAGAATCACCCCTCCACTTT. Amino acid sequence: CAWGLRDRESPLHF. The full variable domain, rest sourced from reference TRBV30 and TRBJ1-6, is SQTIHQWPATLVQPVGSPLSLECTVEGTSNPNLYWYRQAAGRGLQLLFYSVGIGQISSEVPQNLSASRPQDRQFILSSKKLLLSDSGFYLCAWGLRDRESPLHFGNGTRLTVT.

This clone was seen a single time. This chain uses TRBV11-2 with TRBJ2-1; TRBD2 matches 9 bases. This CDR3 region has 17 residues. V was clipped by 3 bases and J by 4 bases; unmatched bases: 10. Germline-derived CDR1 and CDR2 are SGHAT and FQNNGV. CDR3 region: CASSFRAGGRAYNEQFF. In nucleotides, the CDR3 is TGTGCCAGCAGCTTCCGAGCGGGGGGCCGGGCTTACAATGAGCAGTTCTTC.

The genes are TRBV11-2 and TRBJ2-2; possibly TRBD2 for D (5 bases). The V and J ends lost 5 bases and 1 base respectively, with 11 bases between them. CDR1 and CDR2 from the germline V gene are SGHAT and FQNNGV. The CDR3 spans 15 residues. The CDR3 DNA reads as TGTGCCAGCAGCGTAGGACTTCTGAACACCGGGGAGCTGTTTTTT. It specifies CASSVGLLNTGELFF.

The chain has TRBV28 and TRBJ2-2, with 8 bases identical to TRBD1. Germline CDR1 MDHEN, CDR2 SYDVKM. The junction had 12 bases not matched to a gene; V was cut back by 5 bases and J by 1 base. There are 18 residues in the CDR3. CDR3 residues: CASSPPAKGQGNTGELFF. The CDR3 DNA reads TGTGCCAGCAGTCCCCCAGCAAAAGGACAGGGGAACACCGGGGAGCTGTTTTTT.

J is TRBJ1-5 and V is TRBV28; no clear D. V lost 8 bases and J 5 bases, leaving 16 bases between the germline ends. CDR3 size: 14 residues. Per the germline V gene, CDR1 is MDHEN and CDR2 is SYDVKM. The CDR3 DNA reads TGTGCCAGCCACCTCGGGAACCTACATCAGCCCCAGCATTTT. Protein sequence: CASHLGNLHQPQHF.

This rearrangement joins TRBV5-1 to TRBJ1-3; D gene unclear. The CDR3 is made up of 15 amino acids. Trimming left V 1 base short and J 0 bases short, with 8 bases between. Germline CDR1 is SGHRS and CDR2 is YFSETQ. The CDR3 DNA sequence: TGCGCCAGCAGCTTGCGTGGAGACTCTGGAAACACCATATATTTT. Its protein is CASSLRGDSGNTIYF.

This chain connects TRBV2 to TRBJ2-3; 8 positions agree with TRBD2. CDR1 and CDR2 from the germline V gene are SNHLY and FYNNEI. The CDR3 extends over 14 amino acids. The J segment lost 2 bases and the V segment lost 7 bases, leaving 5 bases of the junction unmatched. This CDR3 reads CASTERGITDTQYF. CDR3 coding DNA: TGTGCCAGCACCGAGCGGGGGATCACAGATACGCAGTATTTT.

The J gene is TRBJ2-5, the V gene TRBV5-6, with 9 bases matching TRBD2. J lost 5 bases, V lost 2 bases, and 4 bases had no gene match. Germline-derived CDR1 and CDR2 are SGHDT and YYEEEE. The CDR3 extends over 14 amino acids. CDR3 sequence: CASSFSGSSETQYF. The CDR3, as DNA: TGTGCCAGCAGCTTTAGCGGGAGTAGTGAGACCCAGTACTTC.

The chain uses TRBV7-2 and TRBJ2-3; the match to TRBD1 covers 7 bases. The germline gives CDR1 SGHTA, CDR2 FQGNSA. The length of the CDR3 is 14 residues. After removal of 3 bases from V and 1 base from J, the junction contained 1 base not matched to a gene. CDR3 coding DNA: TGTGCCAGCAGCTTTACAGGGGGCACAGATACGCAGTATTTT. Translation: CASSFTGGTDTQYF. Full variable domain (missing parts from reference TRBV7-2 and TRBJ2-3): GAGVSQSPSNKVTEKGKDVELRCDPISGHTALYWYRQSLGQGLEFLIYFQGNSAPDKSGLPSDRFSAERTGGSVSTLTIQRTQQEDSAVYLCASSFTGGTDTQYFGPGTRLTVL.

This chain links TRBV6-1 with TRBJ1-3; 7 bases align to TRBD1. V lost 7 bases and J lost 8; bases outside the gene matches: 14. Germline CDR1 reads MNHNS; CDR2 reads SASEGT. This CDR3 spans 15 amino acids. The CDR3 sequence: CASTGTRDRGHTIYF. Written as DNA, the CDR3 is TGTGCCAGCACGGGAACCCGGGACAGAGGCCACACCATATATTTT.

This clone was detected a few times. The chain couples TRBV4-1 to TRBJ1-2; 8 bases line up with TRBD1. There are 15 residues in the CDR3. Trimming took 4 bases from V and 4 from J; bases not matched to a gene: 8. From germline, CDR1 is MGHRA and CDR2 YSYEKL. CDR3 protein: CASSPHSGQVYGYTF. CDR3 bases: TGCGCCAGCAGCCCACATTCGGGACAGGTCTATGGCTACACCTTC.

This clone appeared a single time. V is TRBV14 and J is TRBJ2-7, with D tentatively TRBD1 (6 bases). Germline CDR1 reads SGHDN; CDR2 reads FVKESK. The CDR3 is 14 residues long. Trimming removed 3 bases from V and 5 bases from J, with 14 bases in between. The CDR3 nucleotides read TGTGCCAGCAGCCAGAACACAGGGTCCCACGAGCAGTACTTC. Its translation: CASSQNTGSHEQYF.

The rearrangement joins TRBV19 to TRBJ1-2; D perhaps matches TRBD1 (6 bases). Per germline, CDR1 LNHDA and CDR2 SQIVND (reference sequence). V gave up 6 bases and J gave up 7 bases, with 15 bases separating them. The CDR3 is 13 residues long. The CDR3: CASSPERTVGYTF. DNA for the CDR3: TGTGCCAGTAGCCCGGAAAGGACAGTTGGCTACACCTTC.

The chain combines TRBV5-4 with TRBJ1-1; D is unclear. Trimming removed 0 bases at V and 9 bases at J, with 9 bases between. Germline V lookup: CDR1 SGHNT, CDR2 YYREEE (reference sequence). The CDR3 is made up of 12 amino acids. The CDR3 sequence is CASSLGLAKAFF. In DNA form, the CDR3 reads TGTGCCAGCAGCTTGGGACTCGCGAAAGCTTTCTTT. The whole variable domain, remainder taken from reference TRBV5-4 and TRBJ1-1, is ETGVTQSPTHLIKTRGQQVTLRCSSQSGHNTVSWYQQALGQGPQFIFQYYREEENGRGNFPPRFSGLQFPNYSSELNVNALELDDSALYLCASSLGLAKAFFGQGTRLTVV.

The chain uses TRBV5-4 and TRBJ2-3; D is possibly TRBD1 (5 bases). Trimming pared 0 bases from V and 1 base from J, leaving 9 bases between. The CDR3 has 15 amino acids. Germline assignment: CDR1 SGHNT and CDR2 YYREEE (reference sequence). The CDR3 region has the DNA TGTGCCAGCAGCTTGGAGGGGCAGGGCACAGATACGCAGTATTTT. It encodes CASSLEGQGTDTQYF.

The V call is TRBV20-1, the J call TRBJ1-2; D gene uncertain. Germline V gene sequence: CDR1 DFQATT, CDR2 SNEGSKA (reference sequence). The CDR3 has 11 amino acids. With 7 bases removed from V and 3 bases from J, the gap between germline ends came to 9 bases. The CDR3 nucleotides read TGCAGTGGATCCAGTGACTATGGCTACACCTTC. This codes for CSGSSDYGYTF.

The gene calls are TRBV5-6 and TRBJ1-5; 10 bases agree with TRBD1. Unmatched junction bases numbered 14, after V lost 7 bases and J lost 1 base. The CDR3 is 18 amino acids. The V gene's germline CDR1 is SGHDT and CDR2 YYEEEE. CDR3 coding DNA: TGTGCCAGCTCGTCAGACAGGGGGCGCGGAGCAAGCAATCAGCCCCAGCATTTT. Translation: CASSSDRGRGASNQPQHF.

The chain employs TRBV2 and TRBJ1-6; D gene ambiguous. CDR1 and CDR2 from the germline V gene are SNHLY and FYNNEI. V lost 9 bases and J lost 7, with 13 bases in between. This CDR3 is 13 amino acids long. DNA for the CDR3: TGTGCCAGGAGGACTCAATTGAATTCACCCCTCCACTTT. It codes for CARRTQLNSPLHF.

The chain joins TRBV7-2 to TRBJ2-1; 8 bases align to TRBD2. Looked up from germline, CDR1 is SGHTA and CDR2 is FQGNSA. The junction had 3 bases not matched to a gene; V was cut back by 5 bases and J by 0 bases. The CDR3 is 15 residues long. The CDR3 is CASSPSGSSYNEQFF. CDR3 sequence (DNA): TGTGCCAGCAGCCCCAGCGGGAGCTCCTACAATGAGCAGTTCTTC. Combining the CDR3 with reference TRBV7-2 and TRBJ2-1 gives the whole variable domain GAGVSQSPSNKVTEKGKDVELRCDPISGHTALYWYRQSLGQGLEFLIYFQGNSAPDKSGLPSDRFSAERTGGSVSTLTIQRTQQEDSAVYLCASSPSGSSYNEQFFGPGTRLTVL.

The chain combines TRBV19 with TRBJ2-7, with 14 bases aligning to TRBD2. Trimming removed 5 bases from V and 3 bases from J; junction bases left unmatched: 6. The CDR3 runs 16 residues. From germline, CDR1 is LNHDA and CDR2 SQIVND (reference sequence). This chain's CDR3 is CASSLRLAGGVYEQYF. The CDR3, as DNA: TGTGCCAGTAGTCTCAGACTAGCGGGAGGGGTCTACGAGCAGTACTTC.

As regards this clone: The germline gene is not matched at one end of the junction; a read error may be the cause. Within the sample, other DNA sequences also encode this same CDR3. The chain has TRBV30 and TRBJ1-6; 9 nucleotides line up with TRBD1. The CDR3 loop spans 18 amino acids. Germline assignment: CDR1 GTSNPN and CDR2 SVGIG (reference sequence). The CDR3 spells CAWSAGTGIYSYNSPLHF. DNA for the CDR3: TGTGCCTGGAGCGCCGGGACAGGGATCTACTCCTATAATTCCCCCCTCCACTTT.